Each of the 8 T cell receptor beta chains below was sequenced from the same sample in a study of Ad26.COV2.S vaccination and SARS-CoV-2 variants. This sample's treatment: 15 to 20 received Ad26.COV2.S at low or high dose, single or two shots; about 5 received placebo; per-sample allocation not given. After the first vaccine or placebo injection, samples were drawn on day 63. Produced via immunoSEQ multiplex PCR; TCRdb's table is partial and in-frame only. The sample has 440,000 or so clones; about nine tenths are singletons. Material: peripheral blood, obtained in a trial of Ad26.COV2.S vaccine versus placebo. The receptors come from a person aged 18-65 years who received the Ad26.COV2.S COVID-19 vaccine or a placebo.

The rearrangement links TRBV15 to TRBJ2-1; no clear D. The length of the CDR3 is 15 residues. Per germline, CDR1 LNHNV and CDR2 YYDKDF (reference sequence). V shed 0 bases and J shed 2 bases, with 8 bases lying between them. The DNA for the CDR3 is TGTGCCACCAGCAGAGACAGTTTACCCTACAATGAGCAGTTCTTC. It encodes CATSRDSLPYNEQFF.

The CDR3 protein is CASSEFRQVGNSPLHF. The CDR3 DNA is TGTGCCAGCAGTGAATTTAGACAGGTCGGTAATTCACCCCTCCACTTT. The chain joins TRBV2 to TRBJ1-6, with a weak D call TRBD1 (6 bases). V lost 2 bases, J lost 6 bases, and 14 bases lay in between. There are 16 residues in the CDR3. Germline V gene lookup returns CDR1 SNHLY and CDR2 FYNNEI.

This clone appeared a single time. The chain combines TRBV2 with TRBJ2-5; D call uncertain. Germline V gene lookup returns CDR1 SNHLY and CDR2 FYNNEI. The V and J ends lost 5 bases and 3 bases respectively, with 10 bases between them. This CDR3 is built from 13 residues. CDR3 nucleotides: TGTGCCAGCAGTATTCGTCCTGAAGAGACCCAGTACTTC. Translated, it gives CASSIRPEETQYF.

The chain's CDR3 is CASSQSSGISTDTQYF. Here the CDR3 DNA reads TGCGCCAGCAGCCAGAGTAGCGGGATAAGCACAGATACGCAGTATTTT. The chain combines TRBV4-3 with TRBJ2-3; 8 bases agree with TRBD2. J was trimmed by 0 bases and V by 3 bases; bases with no gene match: 5. The CDR3 is 16 amino acids. The germline gives CDR1 LGHNA, CDR2 YSLEER.

This chain connects TRBV4-3 to TRBJ2-2; maybe TRBD1 (5 bases). The germline V gene encodes CDR1 LGHNA and CDR2 YSLEER. V lost 0 bases and J 2 bases, leaving 10 bases between the germline ends. This CDR3 contains 16 residues. The DNA for the CDR3 is TGCGCCAGCAGCCAAGACCCACAGGTTAACACCGGGGAGCTGTTTTTT. Residues: CASSQDPQVNTGELFF.

The chain joins TRBV30 to TRBJ2-3; the D is unclear. CDR3 length: 14 residues. Trimming took 4 bases from V and 4 from J, leaving 15 bases between them. Germline V gene data show CDR1 as GTSNPN and CDR2 as SVGIG (reference sequence). In DNA, the CDR3 is TGTGCCTGGATGGGGTTGGATCGTCCAGATACGCAGTATTTT. The encoded protein is CAWMGLDRPDTQYF.

The rearrangement joins TRBV7-2 to TRBJ1-4; D unclear. The V end lost 3 bases, the J end lost 8 bases, and 10 bases lay between the germline ends. The CDR3 totals 13 residues. Germline loops: CDR1 SGHTA, CDR2 FQGNSA. The CDR3, as DNA: TGTGCCAGCAGCTTTGGAGGATACGAAAAACTGTTTTTT. Protein product: CASSFGGYEKLFF. The full variable domain, rest sourced from reference TRBV7-2 and TRBJ1-4, is GAGVSQSPSNKVTEKGKDVELRCDPISGHTALYWYRQSLGQGLEFLIYFQGNSAPDKSGLPSDRFSAERTGGSVSTLTIQRTQQEDSAVYLCASSFGGYEKLFFGSGTQLSVL.

This clone was detected once. The rearrangement links TRBV6-5 to TRBJ2-3; 12 bases align to TRBD2. The CDR3 contains 15 residues. V was clipped by 6 bases and J by 2 bases; unmatched bases: 3. Germline assignment: CDR1 MNHEY and CDR2 SVGAGI. In nucleotides, the CDR3 is TGTGCCAGCAGGTGGACTAGCGGGGCCACAGATACGCAGTATTTT. As protein: CASRWTSGATDTQYF.